This T cell receptor (beta chain) was sequenced during a study of T cells after yellow fever vaccination. Study results and caveats: The secondary T-cell response peaked on day 5, not day 15, but was weaker. Post-booster repertoires contained most primary-vaccination clones again (about 95% CD4, 85% to 90% CD8).

TCRdb re-called the 5' RACE reads with MiXCR, one entry per CDR3 protein. The sample holds some 120,000 distinct CDR3 sequences; nearly 7.5% are singletons and the top ten take about 2.7%. Germline V lookup: CDR1 MNHNS, CDR2 SASEGT. CDR3 size: 15 residues. The ends lost 6 bases at V and 0 bases at J; junction bases unmatched: 7. This clonotype was found many times. Antigen: not known. J is TRBJ1-1 and V is TRBV6-1; 7 nucleotides match TRBD1. The clonotype comes from a man between 18 and 29 years old who received the YFV17D yellow fever vaccine. The source material was CD4+ T cells sorted from PBMCs, sampled more than 8 days after the first yellow fever vaccination. The CDR3 loop is CASSLRTGMNTEAFF. DNA of the CDR3: TGTGCCAGCAGCCTCAGGACAGGCATGAACACTGAAGCTTTCTTT.